The 26 T cell receptor beta chains below all came from one sample that was sequenced in a study of blood T cell repertoires in COVID-19. Method: immunoSEQ multiplex PCR; TCRdb's copy keeps in-frame clones and lacks some. The data show 390,000 or so clones, with around 87% seen just once and less than 1.2% held by the top ten. Sequenced input: PBMCs or T cells enriched from blood (not recorded which). These receptors all come from a man younger than 35 who had recovered from COVID-19.

The chain employs TRBV3-1 (or the pseudogene TRBV3-2) and TRBJ2-3, with 10 positions matching TRBD2. Germline assignment: CDR1 LGHDT and CDR2 YNNKEL (reference sequence). The CDR3 runs to 19 residues. V gave up 0 bases and J gave up 2 bases; unmatched junction bases: 11. The CDR3, as DNA: TGTGCCAGCAGCCAAGAAGGGCTAGCGGGGGAGAAATACACAGATACGCAGTATTTT. This sequence encodes CASSQEGLAGEKYTDTQYF.

The chain is built from TRBV9 and TRBJ1-3; 9 bases agree with TRBD1. The CDR3 length is 16 residues. The trim removed 3 bases at V and 0 bases at J, leaving 4 bases unmatched. In germline, CDR1 is SGDLS, CDR2 YYNGEE. This CDR3 is CASSARQGDSGNTIYF. CDR3 coding DNA: TGTGCCAGCAGCGCCAGACAGGGGGACTCTGGAAACACCATATATTTT.

About this clone: Other DNA sequences from this sample encode an identical CDR3 as well. J is TRBJ2-1 and V is TRBV5-1, with a possible D match to TRBD2 (6 bases). V was cut by 1 base and J by 4 bases, with 9 bases left in between. Germline V gives CDR1 SGHRS, CDR2 YFSETQ. The CDR3 sequence is 14 residues long. This CDR3 reads CASSLPSAYNEQFF. The CDR3, as DNA: TGCGCCAGCAGCTTGCCTAGCGCATACAATGAGCAGTTCTTC.

The V and J genes are TRBV6-7 and TRBJ2-2, with TRBD2 identical over 11 bases. Being an ORF, TRBV6-7 has a function that is uncertain. Germline trimming cut 0 bases from V and 5 bases from J; bases unmatched to any gene: 5. The CDR3 covers 17 residues. The CDR3 coding sequence is TGTGCCAGCAGTTACTCGAGACTAGCGGGATGGACCGGGGAGCTGTTTTTT. Protein product: CASSYSRLAGWTGELFF.

The rearrangement links TRBV7-9 to TRBJ1-1; 10 bases map to TRBD1. Unmatched junction bases numbered 7, after V lost 3 bases and J lost 9 bases. From germline, CDR1 is SEHNR and CDR2 FQNEAQ (reference sequence). This CDR3 spans 14 amino acids. The CDR3 sequence: CASSLASDRGQAFF. For the CDR3, the DNA is TGTGCCAGCAGCTTGGCCTCAGACAGGGGGCAAGCTTTCTTT.

The rearrangement joins TRBV6-5 to TRBJ2-4, with D hard to call. The CDR3 contains 13 residues. V was pared by 6 bases and J by 0 bases, with 6 bases between. CDR1 and CDR2 from the germline V gene are MNHEY and SVGAGI. CDR3 amino acids: CASSGLAKNIQYF. CDR3 sequence (DNA): TGTGCCAGCAGCGGGTTAGCCAAAAACATTCAGTACTTC.

The chain uses TRBV18 and TRBJ2-7, with TRBD1 matching 7 bases. CDR3 length: 14 residues. V dropped 0 bases and J dropped 7; count of bases not matched to a gene: 6. Germline CDR1 KGHSH, CDR2 LQKENI. The CDR3 loop is CASSPPGQLREQYF. As DNA, the CDR3 is TGTGCCAGCTCACCACCGGGACAGCTAAGGGAGCAGTACTTC.

V is TRBV12-5 and J is TRBJ2-2; 12 nucleotides line up with TRBD2. Looked up from germline, CDR1 is LGHNT and CDR2 is FRNRAP. This CDR3 has 18 residues. J lost 3 bases, V lost 3 bases, and 8 bases had no gene match. The DNA for the CDR3 is TGTGCTAGTGGTTTACCGCTAGCGGGGGGGCGCGACACCGGGGAGCTGTTTTTT. Amino acid sequence: CASGLPLAGGRDTGELFF.

The rearrangement uses TRBV7-2 and TRBJ1-6; TRBD1 might be the D (5 bases). The length of the CDR3 is 15 residues. V was pared by 6 bases and J by 10 bases, with 19 bases between. CDR1 SGHTA and CDR2 FQGNSA come from the germline V gene. DNA of the CDR3: TGTGCCAGCAGTTCCCCCCAGGGCTCGAGGTCACCCCTCCACTTT. Its protein is CASSSPQGSRSPLHF.

This chain connects TRBV3-1 (or the pseudogene TRBV3-2) to TRBJ1-2; TRBD1 agrees at 12 bases. The germline gives CDR1 LGHDT, CDR2 YNNKEL (reference sequence). Unmatched junction bases numbered 6, after V lost 8 bases and J lost 8 bases. CDR3 size: 13 residues. CDR3 residues: CASGTGGAEGYTF. CDR3 nucleotides: TGTGCCAGCGGGACAGGGGGCGCGGAGGGCTACACCTTC.

The chain recombines TRBV6-5 with TRBJ1-1, with D possibly matching TRBD1 (5 bases). V was cut by 7 bases and J by 10 bases, with 13 bases left in between. There are 11 residues in the CDR3. Per the germline V gene, CDR1 is MNHEY and CDR2 is SVGAGI. The CDR3 region has the DNA TGTGCCAGCAACGGGGGAATTGGAGCTTTCTTT. It yields the protein CASNGGIGAFF.

The V and J genes are TRBV3-1 (or the pseudogene TRBV3-2) and TRBJ2-2, with D tentatively TRBD1 (5 bases). Germline CDR1 reads LGHDT; CDR2 reads YNNKEL (reference sequence). The V gene lost 0 bases and the J gene lost 0 bases, with 14 bases spanning the gap. CDR3 length: 18 amino acids. This chain's CDR3 is CASSQDRIDRPNTGELFF. In DNA form, the CDR3 reads TGTGCCAGCAGCCAAGATAGGATTGACAGACCGAACACCGGGGAGCTGTTTTTT.

The rearrangement joins TRBV5-1 to TRBJ2-1, with TRBD2 matching 7 bases. Per the germline V gene, CDR1 is SGHRS and CDR2 is YFSETQ. The V and J ends lost 1 base and 3 bases, in that order; junction bases with no gene match: 7. The CDR3 length is 16 residues. The CDR3 loop is CASSLIVSGNYNEQFF. CDR3 coding DNA: TGCGCCAGCAGCTTGATCGTGAGCGGGAACTACAATGAGCAGTTCTTC.

This clone showed up just once. This chain uses TRBV6-5 with TRBJ1-5; D not resolved. V was cut by 5 bases and J by 3 bases, with 14 bases left in between. Germline V lookup: CDR1 MNHEY, CDR2 SVGAGI. This CDR3 has 15 amino acids. CDR3 protein: CASSSRPKSNQPQHF. For the CDR3, the DNA is TGTGCCAGCAGTAGCAGGCCCAAGTCCAATCAGCCCCAGCATTTT.

The V gene is TRBV11-1, the J gene TRBJ1-6; 7 bases are shared with TRBD1. The V and J ends lost 2 bases and 6 bases, in that order; junction bases with no gene match: 7. The CDR3 is made up of 16 amino acids. The germline V gene has CDR1 SGHAT and CDR2 FQDESV (reference sequence). As DNA, the CDR3 is TGTGCCAGCAGCTTACCCGGGACAGAAGCTAATTCACCCCTCCACTTT. It yields the protein CASSLPGTEANSPLHF.

CDR3 in DNA: TGTGCCAGCAGCTGGGCGGGGACTGAAGCTTTCTTT. Translation gives CASSWAGTEAFF. V is TRBV7-2 and J is TRBJ1-1; D unresolved. V lost 4 bases and J lost 5, with 8 bases in between. CDR1 is SGHTA, CDR2 FQGNSA, per germline. This CDR3 comprises 12 residues.

This chain connects TRBV7-8 to TRBJ1-5, with 9 bases aligning to TRBD1. Germline trimming cut 4 bases from V and 6 bases from J; bases unmatched to any gene: 13. The CDR3 is 17 amino acids. CDR1 is SGHVS, CDR2 FQNEAQ, per germline. The CDR3 DNA follows: TGTGCCAGCAGCTACTACTCCGGGACAGGGTCAGGTCAGCCCCAGCATTTT. Its protein product is CASSYYSGTGSGQPQHF.

The rearrangement links TRBV2 to TRBJ2-2, with TRBD1 as a possible D gene (5 bases). Germline V gives CDR1 SNHLY, CDR2 FYNNEI. V dropped 7 bases and J dropped 0 bases, with 12 bases sitting between them. The CDR3 loop spans 15 amino acids. The CDR3 nucleotides read TGTGCCAGCAAGGGTGGACATTCGAACACCGGGGAGCTGTTTTTT. The encoded protein is CASKGGHSNTGELFF.

This chain joins TRBV5-1 and TRBJ1-2; TRBD1 is a possible D gene (5 bases). The V gene's germline CDR1 is SGHRS and CDR2 YFSETQ. The CDR3 contains 17 residues. V shed 5 bases and J shed 3 bases, with 23 bases lying between them. The DNA of the CDR3 is TGCGCCAGCAGACTCAACGAAATGACAGCTTACGACTATGGCTACACCTTC. Translation gives CASRLNEMTAYDYGYTF.

As to this clone: At the DNA level, this CDR3 is encoded by other sequences in the same sample as well. V gene TRBV12-3 or TRBV12-4 combines with J gene TRBJ2-6; D gene ambiguous. V lost 8 bases, J lost 1 base, and 6 bases lay in between. The CDR3 is 13 amino acids. CDR3 sequence reads: CASSTSGANVLTF. The CDR3 DNA follows: TGTGCCAGCTCCACTTCTGGGGCCAACGTCCTGACTTTC.

This chain links TRBV28 with TRBJ2-3; 7 bases match TRBD1. This CDR3 region has 13 residues. V was pared by 6 bases and J by 1 base, with 1 base of the junction left unmatched. Germline V CDR1 and CDR2: MDHEN, SYDVKM. Here the CDR3 reads CASSGQGTDTQYF. The CDR3 DNA is TGTGCCAGCAGCGGACAGGGCACAGATACGCAGTATTTT.

This rearrangement joins TRBV9 to TRBJ2-1; D may be TRBD1 (7 bases). Trimming pared 0 bases from V and 7 bases from J, leaving 11 bases between. This CDR3 has 14 amino acids. CDR1 and CDR2 (germline): SGDLS, YYNGEE. The CDR3 DNA sequence: TGTGCCAGCAGCGTAGCGCCAGGGGGGAATGAGCAGTTCTTC. It translates to CASSVAPGGNEQFF.

The chain is built from TRBV5-1 and TRBJ2-7; D is perhaps TRBD1 (6 bases). The germline CDR1 and CDR2 sequences are SGHRS and YFSETQ. Trimming pared 4 bases from V and 2 bases from J, leaving 25 bases between. CDR3 length: 18 residues. DNA of the CDR3: TGCGCCAGCAGCCCCTCTTTTAACCCACAGGGAACTACCTACGAGCAGTACTTC. Its translation is CASSPSFNPQGTTYEQYF. Combining the CDR3 with reference TRBV5-1 and TRBJ2-7 gives the whole variable domain KAGVTQTPRYLIKTRGQQVTLSCSPISGHRSVSWYQQTPGQGLQFLFEYFSETQRNKGNFPGRFSGRQFSNSRSEMNVSTLELGDSALYLCASSPSFNPQGTTYEQYFGPGTRLTVT.

The V and J genes are TRBV28 and TRBJ1-3, with D uncertain. V was trimmed by 2 bases and J by 0 bases, leaving 8 bases between them. The CDR3 totals 15 residues. Germline CDR1 is MDHEN and CDR2 is SYDVKM. CDR3 nucleotide sequence: TGTGCCAGCAGTTTAAGCCATACCTCTGGAAACACCATATATTTT. This sequence encodes CASSLSHTSGNTIYF.

V usage is TRBV11-2 and J usage is TRBJ2-1; the D gene is possibly TRBD2 (6 bases). The CDR3 consists of 13 residues. V lost 3 bases and J lost 7, with 10 bases in between. Germline V lookup: CDR1 SGHAT, CDR2 FQNNGV. CDR3 region: CASSLGLVNEQFF. The CDR3, as DNA: TGTGCCAGCAGCTTGGGACTTGTGAATGAGCAGTTCTTC.

This rearrangement joins TRBV6-5 to TRBJ2-7, with D unclear. CDR1 is MNHEY, CDR2 SVGAGI, per germline. The CDR3 is 12 amino acids. V lost 2 bases and J 2 bases, leaving 4 bases between the germline ends. As DNA, the CDR3 is TGTGCCAGCAGTTACGGGCCCTACGAGCAGTACTTC. Translation: CASSYGPYEQYF.